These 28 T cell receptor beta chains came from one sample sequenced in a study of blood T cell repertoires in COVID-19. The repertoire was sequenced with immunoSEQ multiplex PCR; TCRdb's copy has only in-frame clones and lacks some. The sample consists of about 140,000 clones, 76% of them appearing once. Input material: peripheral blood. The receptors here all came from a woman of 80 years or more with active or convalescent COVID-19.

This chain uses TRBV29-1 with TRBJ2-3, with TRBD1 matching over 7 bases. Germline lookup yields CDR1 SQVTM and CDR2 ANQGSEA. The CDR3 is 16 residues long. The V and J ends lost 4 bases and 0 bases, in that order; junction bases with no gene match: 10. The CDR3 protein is CSVAYRGLTSTDTQYF. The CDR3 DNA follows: TGCAGCGTTGCCTACAGGGGCCTCACTAGCACAGATACGCAGTATTTT.

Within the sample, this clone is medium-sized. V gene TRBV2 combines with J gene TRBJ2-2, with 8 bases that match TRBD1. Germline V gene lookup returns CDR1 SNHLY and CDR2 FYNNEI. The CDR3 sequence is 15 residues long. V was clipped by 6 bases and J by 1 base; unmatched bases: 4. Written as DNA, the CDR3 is TGTGCCAGCAGCCCCGGGACAGGGAACACCGGGGAGCTGTTTTTT. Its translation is CASSPGTGNTGELFF. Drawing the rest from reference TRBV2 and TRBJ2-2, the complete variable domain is EPEVTQTPSHQVTQMGQEVILRCVPISNHLYFYWYRQILGQKVEFLVSFYNNEISEKSEIFDDQFSVERPDGSNFTLKIRSTKLEDSAMYFCASSPGTGNTGELFFGEGSRLTVL.

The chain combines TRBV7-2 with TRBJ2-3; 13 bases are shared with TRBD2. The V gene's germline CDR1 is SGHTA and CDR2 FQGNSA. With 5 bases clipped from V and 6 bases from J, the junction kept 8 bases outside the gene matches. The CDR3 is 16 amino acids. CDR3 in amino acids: CASSHGTSGVFDTQYF. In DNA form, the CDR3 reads TGTGCCAGCAGCCACGGGACTAGCGGGGTTTTCGATACGCAGTATTTT.

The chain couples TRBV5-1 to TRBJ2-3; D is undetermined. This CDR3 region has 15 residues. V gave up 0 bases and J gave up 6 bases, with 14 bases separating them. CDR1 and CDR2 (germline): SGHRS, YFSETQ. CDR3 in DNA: TGCGCCAGCAGCTTGGCCGGAATAGCCTTGGATACGCAGTATTTT. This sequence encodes CASSLAGIALDTQYF.

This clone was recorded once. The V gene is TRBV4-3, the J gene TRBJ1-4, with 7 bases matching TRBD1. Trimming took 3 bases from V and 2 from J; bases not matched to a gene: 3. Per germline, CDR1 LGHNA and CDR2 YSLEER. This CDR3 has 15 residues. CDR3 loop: CASSHDRATNEKLFF. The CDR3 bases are TGCGCCAGCAGCCATGACAGGGCCACTAATGAAAAACTGTTTTTT.

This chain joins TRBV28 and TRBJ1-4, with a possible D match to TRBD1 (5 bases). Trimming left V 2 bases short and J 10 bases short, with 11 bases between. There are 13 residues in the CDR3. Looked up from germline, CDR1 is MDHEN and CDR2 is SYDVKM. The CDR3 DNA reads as TGTGCCAGCAGTTTAGACAGAAGGGGAAAACTGTTTTTT. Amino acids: CASSLDRRGKLFF.

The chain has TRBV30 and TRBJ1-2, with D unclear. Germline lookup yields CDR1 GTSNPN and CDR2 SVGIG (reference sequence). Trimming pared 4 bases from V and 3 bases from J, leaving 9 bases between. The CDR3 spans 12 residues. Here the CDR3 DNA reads TGTGCCTGGATTGGACTAGACTATGGCTACACCTTC. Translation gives CAWIGLDYGYTF.

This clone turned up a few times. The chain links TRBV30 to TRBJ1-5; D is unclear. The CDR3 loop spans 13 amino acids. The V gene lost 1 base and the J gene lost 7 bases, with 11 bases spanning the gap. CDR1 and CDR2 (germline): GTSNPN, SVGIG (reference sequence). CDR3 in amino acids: CAWSAGGQQPQHF. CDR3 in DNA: TGTGCCTGGAGTGCCGGCGGGCAACAGCCCCAGCATTTT.

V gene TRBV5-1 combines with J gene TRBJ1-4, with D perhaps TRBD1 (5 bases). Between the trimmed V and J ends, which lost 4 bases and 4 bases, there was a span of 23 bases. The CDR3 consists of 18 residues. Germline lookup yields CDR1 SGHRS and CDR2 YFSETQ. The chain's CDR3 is CASSPAGGSPIGNEKLFF. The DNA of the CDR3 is TGCGCCAGCAGCCCGGCTGGGGGGAGCCCAATTGGTAATGAAAAACTGTTTTTT. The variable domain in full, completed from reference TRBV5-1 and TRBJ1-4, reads KAGVTQTPRYLIKTRGQQVTLSCSPISGHRSVSWYQQTPGQGLQFLFEYFSETQRNKGNFPGRFSGRQFSNSRSEMNVSTLELGDSALYLCASSPAGGSPIGNEKLFFGSGTQLSVL.

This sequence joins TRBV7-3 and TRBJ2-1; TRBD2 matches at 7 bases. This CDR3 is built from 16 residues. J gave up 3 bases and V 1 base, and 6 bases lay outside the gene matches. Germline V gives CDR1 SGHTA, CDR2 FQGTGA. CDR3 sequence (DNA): TGTGCCAGCAGCTTAAGGGGCGGGGGACGCTACAATGAGCAGTTCTTC. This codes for CASSLRGGGRYNEQFF.

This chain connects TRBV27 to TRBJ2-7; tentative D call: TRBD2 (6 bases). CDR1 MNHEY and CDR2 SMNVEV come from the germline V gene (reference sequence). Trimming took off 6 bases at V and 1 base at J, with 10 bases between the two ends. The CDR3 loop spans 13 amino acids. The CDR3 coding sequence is TGTGCCAGCAGCCGTAGCGGTTCCTACGAGCAGTACTTC. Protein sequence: CASSRSGSYEQYF.

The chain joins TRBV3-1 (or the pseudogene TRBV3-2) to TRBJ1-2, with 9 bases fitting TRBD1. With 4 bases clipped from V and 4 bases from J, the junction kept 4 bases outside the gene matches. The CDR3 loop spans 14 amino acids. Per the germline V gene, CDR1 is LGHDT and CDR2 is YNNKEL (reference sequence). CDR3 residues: CASSRTGVTYGYTF. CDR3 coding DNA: TGTGCCAGCAGCCGGACAGGGGTTACCTATGGCTACACCTTC.

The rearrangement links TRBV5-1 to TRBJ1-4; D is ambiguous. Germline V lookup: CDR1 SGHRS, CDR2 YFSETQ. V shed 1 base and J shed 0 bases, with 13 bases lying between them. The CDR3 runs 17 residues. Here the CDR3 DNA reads TGCGCCAGCAGCTTGCGTCCGGTTCGCGCAACTAATGAAAAACTGTTTTTT. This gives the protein CASSLRPVRATNEKLFF.

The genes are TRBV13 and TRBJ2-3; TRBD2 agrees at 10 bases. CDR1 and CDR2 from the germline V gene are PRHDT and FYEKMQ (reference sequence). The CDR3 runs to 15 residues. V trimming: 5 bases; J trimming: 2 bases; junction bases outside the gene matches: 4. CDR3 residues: CASSGAGGVTDTQYF. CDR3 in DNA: TGTGCCAGCAGCGGAGCGGGGGGGGTCACAGATACGCAGTATTTT. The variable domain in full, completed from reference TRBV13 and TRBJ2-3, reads AAGVIQSPRHLIKEKRETATLKCYPIPRHDTVYWYQQGPGQDPQFLISFYEKMQSDKGSIPDRFSAQQFSDYHSELNMSSLELGDSALYFCASSGAGGVTDTQYFGPGTRLTVL.

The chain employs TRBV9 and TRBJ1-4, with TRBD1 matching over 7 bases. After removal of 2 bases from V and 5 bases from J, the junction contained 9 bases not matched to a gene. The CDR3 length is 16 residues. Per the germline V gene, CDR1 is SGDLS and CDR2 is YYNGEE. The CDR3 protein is CASSVGGTEKNEKLFF. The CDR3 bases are TGTGCCAGCAGCGTGGGCGGGACAGAGAAAAATGAAAAACTGTTTTTT.

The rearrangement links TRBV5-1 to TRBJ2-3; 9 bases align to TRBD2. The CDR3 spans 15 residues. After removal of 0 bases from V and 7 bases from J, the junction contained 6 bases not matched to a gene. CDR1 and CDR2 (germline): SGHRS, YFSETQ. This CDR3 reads CASSLVSGGENTQYF. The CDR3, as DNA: TGCGCCAGCAGCTTGGTTAGCGGGGGAGAGAATACGCAGTATTTT.

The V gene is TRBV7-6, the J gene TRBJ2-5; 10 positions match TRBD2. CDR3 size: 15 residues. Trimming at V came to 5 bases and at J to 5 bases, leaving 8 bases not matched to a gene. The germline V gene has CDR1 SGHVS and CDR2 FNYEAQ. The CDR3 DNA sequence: TGTGCCAGCAGCCCATATAGCGGGGGGCTGGAGACCCAGTACTTC. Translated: CASSPYSGGLETQYF.

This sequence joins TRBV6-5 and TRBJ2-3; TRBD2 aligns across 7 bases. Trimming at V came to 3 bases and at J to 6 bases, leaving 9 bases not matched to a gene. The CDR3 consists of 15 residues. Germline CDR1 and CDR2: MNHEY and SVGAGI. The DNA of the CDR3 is TGTGCCAGCAGTTATGAGGCACGGCGGGGGGATACGCAGTATTTT. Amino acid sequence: CASSYEARRGDTQYF.

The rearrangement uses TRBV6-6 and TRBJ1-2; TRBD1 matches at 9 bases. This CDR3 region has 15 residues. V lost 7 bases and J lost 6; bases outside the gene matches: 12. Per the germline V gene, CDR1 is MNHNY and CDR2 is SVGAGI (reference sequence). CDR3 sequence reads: CASTEITTGGHGYTF. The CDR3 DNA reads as TGTGCCAGCACCGAAATAACGACAGGGGGGCATGGCTACACCTTC.

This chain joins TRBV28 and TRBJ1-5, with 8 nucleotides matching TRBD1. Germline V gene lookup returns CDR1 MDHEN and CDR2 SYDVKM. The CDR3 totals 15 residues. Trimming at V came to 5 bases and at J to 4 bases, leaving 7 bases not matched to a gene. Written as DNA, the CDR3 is TGTGCCAGCAGTCCACAGGGGGGATTAAATCAGCCCCAGCATTTT. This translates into CASSPQGGLNQPQHF.

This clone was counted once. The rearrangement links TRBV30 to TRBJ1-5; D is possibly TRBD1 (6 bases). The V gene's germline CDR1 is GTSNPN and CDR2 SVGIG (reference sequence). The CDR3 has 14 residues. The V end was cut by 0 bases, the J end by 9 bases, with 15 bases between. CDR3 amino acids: CAWSVQSRGPPQHF. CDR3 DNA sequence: TGTGCCTGGAGTGTACAATCCAGGGGCCCGCCCCAGCATTTT.

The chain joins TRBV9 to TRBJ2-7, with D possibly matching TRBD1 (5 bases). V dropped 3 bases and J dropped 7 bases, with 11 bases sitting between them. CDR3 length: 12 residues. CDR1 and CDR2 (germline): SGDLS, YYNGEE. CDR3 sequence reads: CASSGTTAEQYF. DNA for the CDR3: TGTGCCAGCAGCGGGACGACAGCTGAGCAGTACTTC.

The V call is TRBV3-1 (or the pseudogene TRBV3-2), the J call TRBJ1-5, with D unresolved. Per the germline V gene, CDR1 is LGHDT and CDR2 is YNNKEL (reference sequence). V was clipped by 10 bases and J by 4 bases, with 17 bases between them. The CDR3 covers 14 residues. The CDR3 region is CATSSEGLNQPQHF. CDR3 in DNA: TGTGCCACCTCTTCGGAGGGATTAAATCAGCCCCAGCATTTT.

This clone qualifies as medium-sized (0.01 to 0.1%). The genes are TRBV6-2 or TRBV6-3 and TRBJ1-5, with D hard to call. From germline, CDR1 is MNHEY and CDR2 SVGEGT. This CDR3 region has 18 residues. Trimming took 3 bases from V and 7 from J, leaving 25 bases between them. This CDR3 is CASSYSPAQAVVWQPQHF. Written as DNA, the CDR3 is TGTGCCAGCAGTTATTCACCAGCCCAGGCAGTCGTTTGGCAGCCCCAGCATTTT.

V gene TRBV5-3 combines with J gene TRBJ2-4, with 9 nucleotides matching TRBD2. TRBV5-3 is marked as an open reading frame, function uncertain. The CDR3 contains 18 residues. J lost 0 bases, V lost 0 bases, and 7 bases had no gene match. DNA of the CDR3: TGTGCCAGAAGCTTGGTAGCGGGGGCTATCATAGCCAAAAACATTCAGTACTTC. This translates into CARSLVAGAIIAKNIQYF.

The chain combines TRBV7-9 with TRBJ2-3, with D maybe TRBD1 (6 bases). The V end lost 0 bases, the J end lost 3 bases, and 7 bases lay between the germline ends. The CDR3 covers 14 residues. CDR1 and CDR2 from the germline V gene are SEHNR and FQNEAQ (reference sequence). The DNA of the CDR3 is TGTGCCAGCAGCTTAGCGGGGGCTACAGATACGCAGTATTTT. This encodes CASSLAGATDTQYF.

CDR3 sequence: CAWTVGGQGRQPQHF. CDR3 DNA sequence: TGTGCCTGGACCGTAGGCGGACAGGGGCGTCAGCCCCAGCATTTT. This rearrangement joins TRBV30 to TRBJ1-5, with 9 bases lining up with TRBD1. The CDR3 loop spans 15 amino acids. Germline CDR1 reads GTSNPN; CDR2 reads SVGIG (reference sequence). The ends lost 4 bases at V and 6 bases at J; junction bases unmatched: 10. Looking up the rest from reference TRBV30 and TRBJ1-5 gives the full variable domain: SQTIHQWPATLVQPVGSPLSLECTVEGTSNPNLYWYRQAAGRGLQLLFYSVGIGQISSEVPQNLSASRPQDRQFILSSKKLLLSDSGFYLCAWTVGGQGRQPQHFGDGTRLSIL.

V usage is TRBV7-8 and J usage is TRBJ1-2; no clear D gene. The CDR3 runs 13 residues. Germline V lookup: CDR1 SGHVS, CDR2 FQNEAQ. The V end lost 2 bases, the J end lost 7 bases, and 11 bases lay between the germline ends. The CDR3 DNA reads TGTGCCAGCAGCTTAATGACAAATGGTGGCTACACCTTC. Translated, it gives CASSLMTNGGYTF.